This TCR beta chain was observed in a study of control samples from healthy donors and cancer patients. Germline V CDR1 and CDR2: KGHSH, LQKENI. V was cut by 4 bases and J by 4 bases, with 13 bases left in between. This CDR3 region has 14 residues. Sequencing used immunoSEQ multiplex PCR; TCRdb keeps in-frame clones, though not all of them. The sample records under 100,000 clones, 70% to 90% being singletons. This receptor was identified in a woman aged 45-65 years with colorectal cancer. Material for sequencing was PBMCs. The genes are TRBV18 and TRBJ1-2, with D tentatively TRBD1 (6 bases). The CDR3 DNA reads TGTGCCAGCTCACTAGACGGACAGTTCTATGGCTACACCTTC. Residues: CASSLDGQFYGYTF.